One sample yielded the 28 T cell receptor beta chains listed below, sequenced in a study of shared T cell receptors in the human thymus. Sequencing was performed with immunoSEQ multiplex PCR; in TCRdb, only in-frame clones are kept and a portion is missing. The sample lists about 710,000 clones, around 87% occurring once. This sample was also put to use in a study of human thymus T cells.

Sequenced input: thymocytes. The source of these receptors is a boy in the first two years of life with a congenital heart defect.

There are a few counts of this clone. The V call is TRBV18, the J call TRBJ1-2; tentative D call: TRBD1 (6 bases). Germline CDR1 is KGHSH and CDR2 is LQKENI. Trimming left V 3 bases short and J 8 bases short, with 16 bases between. CDR3 length: 14 amino acids. CDR3 coding DNA: TGTGCCAGCTCACCTGGACAGTTCCTATTCGGCTACACCTTC. Translating gives CASSPGQFLFGYTF.

This sequence joins TRBV25-1 and TRBJ2-1, with D uncertain. Deletions cut 8 bases from V and 8 bases from J, with 10 bases between. Germline V gene lookup returns CDR1 MGHDK and CDR2 SYGVNS. This CDR3 has 11 amino acids. This chain's CDR3 is CASALRDEQFF. The CDR3 DNA reads as TGTGCCAGCGCTCTCCGGGATGAGCAGTTCTTC.

This chain links TRBV6-6 with TRBJ1-2; 9 nucleotides align to TRBD1. Losses at the gene ends were 5 bases for V and 4 bases for J; bases not matched to a gene: 8. The CDR3 has 15 residues. The V gene's germline CDR1 is MNHNY and CDR2 SVGAGI (reference sequence). The CDR3 loop reads CASSRQQGAFYGYTF. The CDR3 nucleotides read TGTGCCAGCAGTCGCCAACAGGGGGCTTTCTATGGCTACACCTTC.

This clone was detected only once. V usage is TRBV29-1 and J usage is TRBJ1-1; D possibly corresponds to TRBD1 (6 bases). The CDR3 totals 15 residues. Trimming stripped 6 bases from V and 0 bases from J, with 17 bases between. Germline CDR1 SQVTM, CDR2 ANQGSEA. In nucleotides, the CDR3 is TGCAGCGTGGCGGTACAGGGTTTGATGAACACTGAAGCTTTCTTT. Its translation is CSVAVQGLMNTEAFF.

This rearrangement joins TRBV7-9 to TRBJ2-1; 10 nucleotides agree with TRBD1. V lost 1 base, J lost 6 bases, and 6 bases stayed unmatched. Germline-derived CDR1 and CDR2 are SEHNR and FQNEAQ (reference sequence). The CDR3 is 16 amino acids. The CDR3 loop reads CASSLVPDRGINEQFF. CDR3 nucleotides: TGTGCCAGCAGCTTAGTGCCGGACAGGGGGATCAATGAGCAGTTCTTC. The entire variable domain, with the rest obtained from reference TRBV7-9 and TRBJ2-1, is as follows: DTGVSQNPRHKITKRGQNVTFRCDPISEHNRLYWYRQTLGQGPEFLTYFQNEAQLEKSRLLSDRFSAERPKGSFSTLEIQRTEQGDSAMYLCASSLVPDRGINEQFFGPGTRLTVL.

The chain carries TRBV5-4 and TRBJ1-1; D ambiguous. The CDR3 covers 13 residues. Germline lookup yields CDR1 SGHNT and CDR2 YYREEE (reference sequence). Trimming took 1 base from V and 5 from J, leaving 9 bases between them. The CDR3, as DNA: TGTGCCAGCAGCTTGACTATTGATACTGAAGCTTTCTTT. Protein product: CASSLTIDTEAFF.

The rearrangement joins TRBV2 to TRBJ1-6, with D unclear. The V end lost 5 bases, the J end lost 7 bases, and 24 bases lay between the germline ends. The CDR3 is made up of 18 amino acids. CDR1 and CDR2 from the germline V gene are SNHLY and FYNNEI. CDR3 nucleotide sequence: TGTGCCAGCAGTTCGAGGTTGTCAGGACCCGGGAAAAATTCACCCCTCCACTTT. Translated, it gives CASSSRLSGPGKNSPLHF.

The rearrangement links TRBV10-2 to TRBJ2-1; the match to TRBD2 covers 11 bases. V gave up 7 bases and J gave up 3 bases; unmatched junction bases: 5. Germline-derived CDR1 and CDR2 are WSHSY and SAAADI. The CDR3 sequence is 15 residues long. The DNA for the CDR3 is TGCGCCAGCACCATACTAGCGGGAGACTACAATGAGCAGTTCTTC. This gives the protein CASTILAGDYNEQFF.

The chain combines TRBV15 with TRBJ2-3, with 8 positions matching TRBD2. The junction had 7 bases not matched to a gene; V was cut back by 1 base and J by 1 base. The CDR3 covers 17 residues. CDR1 is LNHNV, CDR2 YYDKDF, per germline (reference sequence). CDR3 region: CATSRGWASGRTDTQYF. In nucleotides, the CDR3 is TGTGCCACCAGCAGAGGTTGGGCTAGCGGGCGCACAGATACGCAGTATTTT.

The chain joins TRBV29-1 to TRBJ2-1, with 7 bases lining up with TRBD1. The germline V gene has CDR1 SQVTM and CDR2 ANQGSEA. The CDR3 is made up of 12 amino acids. The J segment lost 4 bases and the V segment lost 8 bases, leaving 5 bases of the junction unmatched. CDR3 nucleotides: TGCAGCACGTGGACAGGATACAATGAGCAGTTCTTC. It encodes CSTWTGYNEQFF.

This chain uses TRBV5-5 with TRBJ1-3; 7 bases are shared with TRBD1. Looked up from germline, CDR1 is SGHKS and CDR2 is YYEKEE (reference sequence). The CDR3 covers 14 residues. Germline trimming cut 4 bases from V and 3 bases from J; bases unmatched to any gene: 4. The CDR3 DNA sequence: TGTGCCAGCAGCCTTACAGGGGTTGGAAACACCATATATTTT. It codes for CASSLTGVGNTIYF.

This clone was picked up a small number of times. The V gene is TRBV10-2, the J gene TRBJ2-7; D not resolved. Germline assignment: CDR1 WSHSY and CDR2 SAAADI. This CDR3 contains 12 residues. The V gene lost 6 bases and the J gene lost 2 bases, with 8 bases spanning the gap. CDR3 DNA: TGCGCCAGCAGGGAGCCAACCTACGAGCAGTACTTC. Its protein product is CASREPTYEQYF.

This chain links TRBV15 with TRBJ2-5; 8 bases fit TRBD2. Germline assignment: CDR1 LNHNV and CDR2 YYDKDF (reference sequence). CDR3 length: 15 amino acids. The ends lost 0 bases at V and 5 bases at J; junction bases unmatched: 5. CDR3 residues: CATSREEPGGETQYF. CDR3 DNA: TGTGCCACCAGCAGAGAGGAGCCGGGGGGGGAGACCCAGTACTTC.

This chain links TRBV29-1 with TRBJ2-5, with D perhaps matching TRBD1 (5 bases). Near its end, the DNA agrees better with TRBJ2-7, so the J call may be wrong. CDR3 length: 13 residues. Germline CDR1 SQVTM, CDR2 ANQGSEA. CDR3 DNA: TGCAGCGACCCGACAGCTCTATCCTACGAGCAGTACTTC. Protein sequence: CSDPTALSYEQYF.

This chain connects TRBV7-8 to TRBJ2-1; 10 bases are shared with TRBD2. The germline V gene has CDR1 SGHVS and CDR2 FQNEAQ. J lost 8 bases, V lost 5 bases, and 9 bases had no gene match. The CDR3 runs to 15 residues. For the CDR3, the DNA is TGTGCCAGCAGCCCTCTAGCGGGAGAGGGGGATGAGCAGTTCTTC. Residues: CASSPLAGEGDEQFF.

The chain has TRBV18 and TRBJ1-1; D perhaps matches TRBD1 (5 bases). The CDR3 is 11 residues long. CDR1 is KGHSH and CDR2 is LQKENI in the germline V gene. Between the trimmed V and J ends, which lost 8 bases and 7 bases, there was a span of 11 bases. This CDR3 is CASGAPLEAFF. In DNA, the CDR3 is TGTGCCAGCGGGGCCCCCCTTGAAGCTTTCTTT.

The rearrangement links TRBV28 to TRBJ2-1; tentative D call: TRBD2 (5 bases). Looked up from germline, CDR1 is MDHEN and CDR2 is SYDVKM. CDR3 length: 13 residues. Trimming pared 3 bases from V and 4 bases from J, leaving 7 bases between. The CDR3 region has the DNA TGTGCCAGCAGTTTGCGCGGGTACAATGAGCAGTTCTTC. Amino acids: CASSLRGYNEQFF.

This chain connects TRBV5-6 to TRBJ2-2, with D tentatively TRBD2 (5 bases). The ends were cut back, 5 bases at V and 0 bases at J, with 17 bases in the middle. Germline-derived CDR1 and CDR2 are SGHDT and YYEEEE. This CDR3 has 17 residues. The CDR3 sequence: CASRCCLGRTNTGELFF. The CDR3, as DNA: TGTGCCAGCAGGTGCTGCTTGGGGAGAACGAACACCGGGGAGCTGTTTTTT.

The V and J genes are TRBV11-2 and TRBJ1-1; possibly TRBD1 for D (5 bases). The CDR3 loop spans 17 amino acids. Trimming pared 5 bases from V and 6 bases from J, leaving 25 bases between. The germline V gene encodes CDR1 SGHAT and CDR2 FQNNGV. Written as DNA, the CDR3 is TGTGCCAGCAGCCCACTTCTAAAGGGACTTAAGGTCCCTGAAGCTTTCTTT. This translates into CASSPLLKGLKVPEAFF.

The gene calls are TRBV29-1 and TRBJ2-5; 8 nucleotides agree with TRBD1. V gave up 3 bases and J gave up 5 bases; unmatched junction bases: 8. Looked up from germline, CDR1 is SQVTM and CDR2 is ANQGSEA. The CDR3 spans 14 residues. CDR3 loop: CSVDGTGRPETQYF. Here the CDR3 DNA reads TGCAGCGTTGATGGGACAGGCAGGCCGGAGACCCAGTACTTC.

The chain joins TRBV4-1 to TRBJ1-2; 9 bases align to TRBD1. Germline V CDR1 and CDR2: MGHRA, YSYEKL. J lost 5 bases, V lost 0 bases, and 7 bases had no gene match. CDR3 length: 16 amino acids. DNA of the CDR3: TGCGCCAGCAGCCAAGAGGGTTCGGGGACAGGGTATGGCTACACCTTC. This gives the protein CASSQEGSGTGYGYTF.

V is TRBV10-2 and J is TRBJ1-3; a weak D match, TRBD1 (5 bases). This CDR3 comprises 16 residues. From germline, CDR1 is WSHSY and CDR2 SAAADI. V lost 2 bases and J lost 0, with 11 bases in between. CDR3 in DNA: TGCGCCAGCAGTGAGGGGCAGGGCCACTCTGGAAACACCATATATTTT. This translates into CASSEGQGHSGNTIYF.

V gene TRBV27 combines with J gene TRBJ2-2; D is ambiguous. The V and J ends lost 1 base and 0 bases respectively, with 9 bases between them. This CDR3 contains 16 residues. Per germline, CDR1 MNHEY and CDR2 SMNVEV (reference sequence). Here the CDR3 DNA reads TGTGCCAGCAGTTTATACGGTACTACGAACACCGGGGAGCTGTTTTTT. Amino acid sequence: CASSLYGTTNTGELFF.

This clone appeared a single time. For the CDR3, the DNA is TGTGCCAGCAGTTTATGGGACGGACTATTACCTTATAATTCACCCCTCCACTTT. Its translation is CASSLWDGLLPYNSPLHF. This chain uses TRBV28 with TRBJ1-6; D is unresolved. This CDR3 spans 18 amino acids. Germline V lookup: CDR1 MDHEN, CDR2 SYDVKM. Trimming pared 0 bases from V and 4 bases from J, leaving 16 bases between.

The chain has TRBV28 and TRBJ2-3, with 7 bases fitting TRBD2. The germline CDR1 and CDR2 sequences are MDHEN and SYDVKM. The V gene end was trimmed by 2 bases and the J gene end by 5 bases; junction bases not matched to a gene: 1. CDR3 size: 13 residues. The CDR3 reads CASSLQRGDTQYF. The DNA for the CDR3 is TGTGCCAGCAGTTTACAGCGGGGAGATACGCAGTATTTT.

J is TRBJ1-2 and V is TRBV10-2; 8 nucleotides align to TRBD1. Germline assignment: CDR1 WSHSY and CDR2 SAAADI. Trimming at V came to 6 bases and at J to 3 bases, leaving 12 bases not matched to a gene. This CDR3 is 16 amino acids long. CDR3 in DNA: TGCGCCAGCAGGGGACAGGCGATAGAACTCCACTATGGCTACACCTTC. Its translation is CASRGQAIELHYGYTF.

The J gene is TRBJ2-7, the V gene TRBV6-6, with 13 bases identical to TRBD2. V trimming: 5 bases; J trimming: 6 bases; junction bases outside the gene matches: 4. The CDR3 has 14 residues. Germline CDR1 is MNHNY and CDR2 is SVGAGI (reference sequence). The CDR3 coding sequence is TGTGCCAGCAGTAGACTAGCGGGGGGTCCCGAGCAGTACTTC. Protein: CASSRLAGGPEQYF.

This clone was counted once. The CDR3 is CASKLLAPYEQYF. CDR3 coding DNA: TGTGCCAGCAAGCTACTAGCCCCATACGAGCAGTACTTC. The V call is TRBV2, the J call TRBJ2-5, with D perhaps TRBD2 (6 bases). Judging by the DNA end, TRBJ2-7 fits better; the J call may be wrong. The CDR3 loop spans 13 amino acids. Germline V CDR1 and CDR2: SNHLY, FYNNEI.